This T cell receptor beta chain stems from a study of post-analysis software for immune sequencing data. Findings and limits, study-wide: When patients were compared with controls, four to six TRBV segments were more frequent, TRBV5-6, TRBV5-1 and TRBV20-1 among them. There was significantly lower normalized Chao1 diversity in multiple sclerosis patients than in controls.

Included in the TCR beta cDNA libraries were unique molecular identifiers. One entry per CDR3 protein results from TCRdb running MiXCR on the PCR reads. The table records about 210,000 distinct CDR3 sequences, over 25% of them present only once. As concerns this clonotype: The antigen remains unidentified.

The CDR3 length is 17 residues. V gave up 3 bases and J gave up 1 base, with 18 bases separating them. Germline CDR1 is ENHRY and CDR2 is SYGVKD. The rearrangement links TRBV10-3 to TRBJ1-1; maybe TRBD1 (5 bases). This clonotype originated in a girl aged 2-17 years with multiple sclerosis. The specimen sequenced was blood. The DNA of the CDR3 is TGTGCCATCAGTGACCCGGGACTCCAAAGCGGGAACACTGAAGCTTTCTTT. Translation gives CAISDPGLQSGNTEAFF.